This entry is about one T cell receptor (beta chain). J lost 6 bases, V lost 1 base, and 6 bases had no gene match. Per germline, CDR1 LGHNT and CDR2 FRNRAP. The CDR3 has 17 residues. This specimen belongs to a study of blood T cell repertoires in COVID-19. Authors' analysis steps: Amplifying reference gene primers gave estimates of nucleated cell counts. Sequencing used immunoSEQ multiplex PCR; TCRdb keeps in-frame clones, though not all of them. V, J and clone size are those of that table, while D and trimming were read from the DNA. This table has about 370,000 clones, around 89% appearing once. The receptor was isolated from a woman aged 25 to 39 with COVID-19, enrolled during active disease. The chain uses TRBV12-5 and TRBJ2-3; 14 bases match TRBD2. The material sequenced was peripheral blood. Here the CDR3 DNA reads TGTGCTAGTGGTTTGGGACTAGCGGGAGGGCCGGGGGATACGCAGTATTTT. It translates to CASGLGLAGGPGDTQYF.